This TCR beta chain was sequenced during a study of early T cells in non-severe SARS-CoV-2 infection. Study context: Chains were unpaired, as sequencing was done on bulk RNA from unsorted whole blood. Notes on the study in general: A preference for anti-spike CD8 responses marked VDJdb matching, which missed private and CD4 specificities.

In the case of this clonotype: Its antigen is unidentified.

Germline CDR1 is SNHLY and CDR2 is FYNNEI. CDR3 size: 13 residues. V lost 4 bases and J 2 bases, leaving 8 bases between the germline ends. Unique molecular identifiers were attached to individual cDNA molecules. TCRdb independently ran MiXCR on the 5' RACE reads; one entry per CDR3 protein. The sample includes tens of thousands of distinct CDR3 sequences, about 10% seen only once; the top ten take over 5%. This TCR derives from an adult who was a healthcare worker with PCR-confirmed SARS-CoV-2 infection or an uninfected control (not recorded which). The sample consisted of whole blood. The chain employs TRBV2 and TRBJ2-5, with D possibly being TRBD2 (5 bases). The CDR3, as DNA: TGTGCCAGCAGTGGACTACGGCAAGAGACCCAGTACTTC. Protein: CASSGLRQETQYF.